The 28 T cell receptor beta chains below all came from one sample that was sequenced in a study of blood T cell repertoires in COVID-19. Using immunoSEQ multiplex PCR, the repertoire was profiled, and TCRdb retains in-frame clones only, with some absent. The repertoire holds roughly 62,000 clones, with 70% to 90% as singletons. The sample taken for sequencing was peripheral blood. These receptors were taken from a human donor with active COVID-19. The donor label of this sample is uncertain.

The chain is built from TRBV12-3 or TRBV12-4 and TRBJ1-5; weak D call: TRBD1 (5 bases). Trimming left V 3 bases short and J 3 bases short, with 6 bases between. The CDR3 totals 13 residues. The CDR3 here is CASSFRVNQPQHF. DNA of the CDR3: TGTGCCAGCAGTTTCAGGGTCAATCAGCCCCAGCATTTT.

The genes are TRBV19 and TRBJ1-5; tentatively, D is TRBD1 (5 bases). Trimming stripped 5 bases from V and 2 bases from J, with 16 bases between. The CDR3 extends over 16 amino acids. From germline, CDR1 is LNHDA and CDR2 SQIVND (reference sequence). The DNA of the CDR3 is TGTGCCAGTAGTCCCCAGGGTTTCGTCGGCAATCAGCCCCAGCATTTT. Protein sequence: CASSPQGFVGNQPQHF.

For this clone: The sample holds other DNA sequences that translate to the same CDR3. V gene TRBV6-1 combines with J gene TRBJ2-7; 8 bases agree with TRBD1. After removal of 1 base from V and 4 bases from J, the junction contained 3 bases not matched to a gene. Per the germline V gene, CDR1 is MNHNS and CDR2 is SASEGT. The CDR3 consists of 14 residues. This chain's CDR3 is CASSEGDRRYEQYF. CDR3 DNA sequence: TGTGCCAGCAGTGAAGGGGACAGGCGGTACGAGCAGTACTTC.

The chain carries TRBV5-1 and TRBJ2-7, with 9 nucleotides matching TRBD1. Germline loops: CDR1 SGHRS, CDR2 YFSETQ. The CDR3 is made up of 14 amino acids. Trimming took 3 bases from V and 4 from J; bases not matched to a gene: 5. CDR3 sequence (DNA): TGCGCCAGCAGCTCTACAGGGGGCGCGTACGAGCAGTACTTC. It is translated as CASSSTGGAYEQYF.

This chain joins TRBV2 and TRBJ2-2; 14 bases match TRBD2. Trimming cost V 6 bases and J 6 bases; bases outside gene matches: 9. This CDR3 comprises 17 residues. The germline V gene has CDR1 SNHLY and CDR2 FYNNEI. The CDR3 DNA reads TGTGCCAGCAGCGGACTAGCGGGGGGCCCGGGAGCCGGGGAGCTGTTTTTT. Translating it yields CASSGLAGGPGAGELFF.

The CDR3 DNA follows: TGTGCCAGCGATACAGGGTCTTTATATAATTCACCCCTCCACTTT. This codes for CASDTGSLYNSPLHF. The chain has TRBV6-5 and TRBJ1-6, with TRBD1 as a possible D gene (6 bases). CDR1 is MNHEY and CDR2 is SVGAGI in the germline V gene. V was pared by 8 bases and J by 4 bases, with 15 bases between. This CDR3 spans 15 amino acids.

This clone was picked up a small number of times. This chain connects TRBV12-5 to TRBJ2-7, with 8 bases fitting TRBD1. With V trimmed by 8 bases and J by 4 bases, 10 bases remained unmatched. This CDR3 is built from 14 residues. Germline CDR1 LGHNT, CDR2 FRNRAP. The CDR3 DNA sequence: TGTGCTAGTACCATCGGAACAGGGGGTTACGAGCAGTACTTC. Amino acid sequence: CASTIGTGGYEQYF.

The V gene is TRBV11-2, the J gene TRBJ1-5; tentative D call: TRBD1 (6 bases). The CDR3 spans 15 residues. V lost 2 bases and J 0 bases, leaving 8 bases between the germline ends. Looked up from germline, CDR1 is SGHAT and CDR2 is FQNNGV. This CDR3 reads CASSLTGLSNQPQHF. In nucleotides, the CDR3 is TGTGCCAGCAGCTTAACAGGGCTTAGCAATCAGCCCCAGCATTTT.

The chain combines TRBV11-2 with TRBJ1-1; TRBD1 matches at 7 bases. Germline CDR1 reads SGHAT; CDR2 reads FQNNGV. The CDR3 spans 15 residues. Germline trimming cut 5 bases from V and 0 bases from J; bases unmatched to any gene: 6. CDR3 in amino acids: CASSALQGLNTEAFF. CDR3 DNA sequence: TGTGCCAGCAGCGCCCTACAGGGGCTGAACACTGAAGCTTTCTTT.

The chain employs TRBV28 and TRBJ2-2; D perhaps matches TRBD2 (5 bases). The V and J ends lost 6 bases and 9 bases respectively, with 8 bases between them. The CDR3 is 11 amino acids. Germline V gives CDR1 MDHEN, CDR2 SYDVKM. DNA for the CDR3: TGTGCCAGCAGCCTAGCCAGGGAGCTGTTTTTT. Translation: CASSLARELFF.

The chain couples TRBV18 to TRBJ1-6; D may be TRBD1 (5 bases). The CDR3 loop spans 15 amino acids. Deletions cut 3 bases from V and 8 bases from J, with 14 bases between. Germline-derived CDR1 and CDR2 are KGHSH and LQKENI. This CDR3 is CASSPDSSPDSPLHF. CDR3 nucleotide sequence: TGTGCCAGCTCACCCGACAGTTCTCCGGATTCACCCCTCCACTTT.

This clone came up a few times. The chain combines TRBV6-5 with TRBJ1-6; D uncertain. Germline CDR1 and CDR2: MNHEY and SVGAGI. V lost 7 bases and J 7 bases, leaving 14 bases between the germline ends. The CDR3 consists of 14 residues. The CDR3 spells CASTWNGDNSPLHF. In DNA form, the CDR3 reads TGTGCCAGCACATGGAACGGAGACAATTCACCCCTCCACTTT.

This chain joins TRBV5-5 and TRBJ1-3; possible D gene TRBD1, 5 bases. Between the trimmed V and J ends, which lost 6 bases and 3 bases, there was a span of 22 bases. This CDR3 is built from 17 residues. The V gene's germline CDR1 is SGHKS and CDR2 YYEKEE (reference sequence). The CDR3 sequence: CASTNPGGVVYGNTIYF. For the CDR3, the DNA is TGTGCCAGCACCAACCCCGGGGGGGTCGTGTATGGAAACACCATATATTTT. The full variable domain, with the rest looked up from reference TRBV5-5 and TRBJ1-3, is DAGVTQSPTHLIKTRGQQVTLRCSPISGHKSVSWYQQVLGQGPQFIFQYYEKEERGRGNFPDRFSARQFPNYSSELNVNALLLGDSALYLCASTNPGGVVYGNTIYFGEGSWLTVV.

The chain couples TRBV7-9 to TRBJ2-5; 11 bases are shared with TRBD2. Trimming took 4 bases from V and 3 from J; bases not matched to a gene: 7. The germline V gene has CDR1 SEHNR and CDR2 FQNEAQ (reference sequence). The CDR3 loop spans 16 amino acids. The CDR3 bases are TGTGCCAGCAGCTCACTAGCGGGAGTAGGGAAAGAGACCCAGTACTTC. Protein sequence: CASSSLAGVGKETQYF.

The chain uses TRBV5-4 and TRBJ2-7; no clear D gene. V was cut by 1 base and J by 0 bases, with 8 bases left in between. Germline loops: CDR1 SGHNT, CDR2 YYREEE (reference sequence). This CDR3 region has 14 residues. The CDR3 is CASSLSLASYEQYF. The CDR3 DNA reads as TGTGCCAGCAGCTTGTCGTTGGCCTCCTACGAGCAGTACTTC.

The CDR3 DNA reads TGTGCCAGCAGCCAAGATCGAGGGAAGGGGGTAAATCTACGAGGCTACACCTTC. Translating gives CASSQDRGKGVNLRGYTF. J is TRBJ1-2 and V is TRBV14; TRBD1 is a possible D gene (6 bases). Germline-derived CDR1 and CDR2 are SGHDN and FVKESK. CDR3 length: 18 residues. With 0 bases removed from V and 8 bases from J, the gap between germline ends came to 25 bases.

J is TRBJ1-1 and V is TRBV5-1; no definite D call. CDR3 size: 15 residues. In germline, CDR1 is SGHRS, CDR2 YFSETQ. The V end was cut by 1 base, the J end by 5 bases, with 15 bases between. The CDR3 loop reads CASSLTVGQMTEAFF. The CDR3 DNA reads TGCGCCAGCAGCTTGACGGTTGGGCAGATGACTGAAGCTTTCTTT.

This clone was detected once. The CDR3 DNA reads as TGTGCCAGCAGTCCGGGACAGGGGGACGAGCAGTACTTC. Protein product: CASSPGQGDEQYF. The chain joins TRBV2 to TRBJ2-7; 11 nucleotides line up with TRBD1. This CDR3 region has 13 residues. Trimming took 5 bases from V and 5 from J; bases not matched to a gene: 2. The germline gives CDR1 SNHLY, CDR2 FYNNEI. Looking up the rest from reference TRBV2 and TRBJ2-7 gives the full variable domain: EPEVTQTPSHQVTQMGQEVILRCVPISNHLYFYWYRQILGQKVEFLVSFYNNEISEKSEIFDDQFSVERPDGSNFTLKIRSTKLEDSAMYFCASSPGQGDEQYFGPGTRLTVT.

In this sample, this clone turned up once. The V call is TRBV28, the J call TRBJ1-3; D is unclear. V lost 6 bases to trimming and J lost 0 bases, with 12 bases between them. The CDR3 length is 15 residues. The germline CDR1 and CDR2 sequences are MDHEN and SYDVKM. CDR3: CASRDGLLSGNTIYF. As DNA, the CDR3 is TGTGCCAGCAGGGACGGACTCCTCTCTGGAAACACCATATATTTT.

In DNA form, the CDR3 reads TGCGCCAGCAGCTTGGTAGGGGGCGGCTACAATGAGCAGTTCTTC. It codes for CASSLVGGGYNEQFF. J is TRBJ2-1 and V is TRBV5-1; 7 bases line up with TRBD1. The CDR3 covers 15 residues. Germline CDR1 and CDR2: SGHRS and YFSETQ. V lost 0 bases, J lost 3 bases, and 3 bases stayed unmatched.

This chain connects TRBV29-1 to TRBJ1-3, with TRBD1 identical over 10 bases. With V trimmed by 7 bases and J by 2 bases, 11 bases remained unmatched. Per the germline V gene, CDR1 is SQVTM and CDR2 is ANQGSEA. This CDR3 spans 16 amino acids. CDR3: CSATLPGQGPGNTIYF. The CDR3 DNA is TGCAGCGCCACGCTACCGGGACAGGGGCCTGGAAACACCATATATTTT.

The chain couples TRBV5-5 to TRBJ2-7; no firm D call. There are 16 residues in the CDR3. Germline assignment: CDR1 SGHKS and CDR2 YYEKEE (reference sequence). The ends were cut back, 4 bases at V and 0 bases at J, with 17 bases in the middle. The CDR3, as DNA: TGTGCCAGCAGCCATCTTGTATCGCAGGCCTCCTACGAGCAGTACTTC. Its translation: CASSHLVSQASYEQYF. The full variable domain, completed using reference TRBV5-5 and TRBJ2-7, is DAGVTQSPTHLIKTRGQQVTLRCSPISGHKSVSWYQQVLGQGPQFIFQYYEKEERGRGNFPDRFSARQFPNYSSELNVNALLLGDSALYLCASSHLVSQASYEQYFGPGTRLTVT.

The chain couples TRBV10-1 to TRBJ1-1; D might be TRBD1 (6 bases). CDR1 WNHNN and CDR2 SYGVQD come from the germline V gene (reference sequence). Deletions cut 4 bases from V and 1 base from J, with 16 bases between. The CDR3 length is 16 residues. The CDR3 DNA is TGCGCCAGCAGTGTCGGGACAACAGTTAAGAACACTGAAGCTTTCTTT. Translating gives CASSVGTTVKNTEAFF.

The rearrangement uses TRBV30 and TRBJ2-7, with a tentative D call TRBD1 (5 bases). Per the germline V gene, CDR1 is GTSNPN and CDR2 is SVGIG (reference sequence). V lost 6 bases and J 4 bases, leaving 10 bases between the germline ends. This CDR3 comprises 11 residues. The CDR3 region is CACKQGYEQYF. As DNA, the CDR3 is TGTGCCTGTAAGCAGGGTTACGAGCAGTACTTC.

The V and J genes are TRBV4-3 and TRBJ1-2; 11 nucleotides line up with TRBD1. Germline loops: CDR1 LGHNA, CDR2 YSLEER. The V gene end was trimmed by 1 base and the J gene end by 5 bases; junction bases not matched to a gene: 6. This CDR3 region has 16 residues. Here the CDR3 reads CASSQAWTGGGYGYTF. DNA of the CDR3: TGCGCCAGCAGCCAAGCGTGGACAGGGGGCGGGTATGGCTACACCTTC.

The V gene is TRBV5-1, the J gene TRBJ1-2; D is uncertain. The germline CDR1 and CDR2 sequences are SGHRS and YFSETQ. Trimming took 0 bases from V and 0 from J, leaving 6 bases between them. The CDR3 is 14 amino acids. The CDR3 sequence: CASSLVTANYGYTF. CDR3 nucleotide sequence: TGCGCCAGCAGCTTGGTTACGGCTAACTATGGCTACACCTTC.

V gene TRBV14 combines with J gene TRBJ2-2; 9 bases fit TRBD1. With 6 bases clipped from V and 5 bases from J, the junction kept 7 bases outside the gene matches. Germline loops: CDR1 SGHDN, CDR2 FVKESK. The CDR3 spans 15 residues. For the CDR3, the DNA is TGTGCCAGCAGGCCGGGACAGGGTGTAACCGGGGAGCTGTTTTTT. Its protein is CASRPGQGVTGELFF.

V and J are TRBV24-1 and TRBJ2-7; TRBD1 aligns across 8 bases. This CDR3 has 13 residues. The ends lost 5 bases at V and 2 bases at J; junction bases unmatched: 1. Germline-derived CDR1 and CDR2 are KGHDR and SFDVKD. CDR3 nucleotides: TGTGCCACCAGTGGGACAGGGACCTACGAGCAGTACTTC. This translates into CATSGTGTYEQYF.